This TCR beta chain was identified during a study of early T cells in non-severe SARS-CoV-2 infection. Study background: Chains stayed unpaired after sequencing of bulk RNA from unsorted whole blood.

This clonotype was seen more than once but under ten times. TCRdb reprocessed the 5' RACE reads via MiXCR and lists one record per CDR3 protein. This table holds just over 65,000 distinct CDR3 sequences, less than 15% found once. The germline V gene has CDR1 SGDLS and CDR2 YYNGEE. V lost 3 bases, J lost 2 bases, and 19 bases lay in between. This CDR3 is 17 amino acids long. The chain joins TRBV9 to TRBJ2-3; D is possibly TRBD2 (6 bases). What was sequenced was whole blood. This sequence originates from an adult who was a healthcare worker with PCR-confirmed SARS-CoV-2 infection or an uninfected control (not recorded which). The CDR3 reads CASSGPVLGGDTDTQYF. In nucleotides, the CDR3 is TGTGCCAGCAGCGGACCCGTACTAGGAGGGGACACAGATACGCAGTATTTT.